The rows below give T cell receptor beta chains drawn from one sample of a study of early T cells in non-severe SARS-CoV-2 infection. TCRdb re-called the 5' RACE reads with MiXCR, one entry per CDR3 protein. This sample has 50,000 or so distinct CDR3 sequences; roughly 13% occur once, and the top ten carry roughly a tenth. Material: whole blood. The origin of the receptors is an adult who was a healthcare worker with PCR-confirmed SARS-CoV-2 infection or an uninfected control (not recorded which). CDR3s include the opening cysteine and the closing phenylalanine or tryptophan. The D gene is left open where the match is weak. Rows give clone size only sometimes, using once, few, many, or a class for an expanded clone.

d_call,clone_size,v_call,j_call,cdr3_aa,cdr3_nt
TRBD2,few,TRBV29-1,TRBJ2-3,CSARSSGSSSTDTQYF,TGCAGTGCGAGGTCTAGCGGGAGTTCTAGCACAGATACGCAGTATTTT
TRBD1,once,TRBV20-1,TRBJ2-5,CSARFGRGGLETQYF,TGCAGTGCTAGATTCGGACGAGGGGGCTTAGAGACCCAGTACTTC
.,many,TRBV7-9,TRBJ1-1,CASSLGGRPEAFF,TGTGCCAGCAGCTTAGGGGGTAGGCCTGAAGCTTTCTTT
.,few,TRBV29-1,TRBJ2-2,CSVGGQFTGELFF,TGCAGCGTGGGGGGACAGTTCACCGGGGAGCTGTTTTTT
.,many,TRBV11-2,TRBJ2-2,CASSLASSTGELFF,TGTGCCAGCAGCTTAGCCAGTTCCACCGGGGAGCTGTTTTTT
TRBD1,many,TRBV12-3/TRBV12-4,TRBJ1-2,CASSSGTGNYGYTF,TGTGCCAGCAGCTCCGGGACAGGGAACTATGGCTACACCTTC
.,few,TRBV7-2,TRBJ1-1,CASSFLVPEAFF,TGTGCCAGCAGCTTCCTTGTGCCTGAAGCTTTCTTT
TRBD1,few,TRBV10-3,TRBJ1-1,CAITDRVSGTEAFF,TGTGCCATCACGGACAGGGTGTCGGGCACTGAAGCTTTCTTT
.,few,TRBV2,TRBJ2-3,CASRTTGGGLDTQYF,TGTGCCAGCAGGACCACAGGAGGGGGCCTAGATACGCAGTATTTT
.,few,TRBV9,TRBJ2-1,CASSVDPGLSYNEQFF,TGTGCCAGCAGCGTAGATCCCGGGCTCTCCTACAATGAGCAGTTCTTC
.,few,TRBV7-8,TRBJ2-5,CASSLRPGTVPETQYF,TGTGCCAGCAGCTTAAGGCCCGGGACGGTCCCAGAGACCCAGTACTTC
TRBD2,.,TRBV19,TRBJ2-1,CASSIAEGLVYNEQFF,TGTGCCAGTAGTATAGCCGAGGGACTAGTCTACAATGAGCAGTTCTTC
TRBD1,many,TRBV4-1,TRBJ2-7,CASRPGTGAYEQYF,TGCGCCAGCAGACCCGGGACAGGCGCCTACGAGCAGTACTTC
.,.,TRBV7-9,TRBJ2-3,CVSSLKGRVTDTQYF,TGTGTCAGCAGCTTAAAAGGCAGGGTAACGGATACGCAGTATTTT
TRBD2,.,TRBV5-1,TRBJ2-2,CASSSNPGLAGGPELFF,TGCGCCAGCAGCTCAAACCCGGGACTAGCGGGAGGGCCGGAGCTGTTTTTT
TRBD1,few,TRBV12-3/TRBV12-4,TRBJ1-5,CASRAGQGNRQPQHF,TGTGCCAGCAGGGCGGGACAGGGGAATCGTCAGCCCCAGCATTTT
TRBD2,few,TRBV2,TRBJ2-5,CASTRRGGQETQYF,TGTGCCAGCACGAGGCGGGGGGGCCAAGAGACCCAGTACTTC
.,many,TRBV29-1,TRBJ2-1,CSVRQGYNEQFF,TGCAGCGTCCGCCAGGGCTACAATGAGCAGTTCTTC
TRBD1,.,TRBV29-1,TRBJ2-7,CSVETGDLSYEQYF,TGCAGCGTTGAGACAGGGGATTTATCCTACGAGCAGTACTTC
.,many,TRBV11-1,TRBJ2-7,CASSLVGGNRAPSEQYF,TGTGCCAGCAGCTTAGTAGGAGGAAACAGGGCTCCCTCCGAGCAGTACTTC
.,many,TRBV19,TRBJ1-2,CASSIRNGYTF,TGTGCCAGTAGTATCCGAAACGGCTACACCTTC
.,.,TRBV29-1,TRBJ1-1,CSVFGHLNTEAFF,TGCAGCGTTTTTGGACACCTGAACACTGAAGCTTTCTTT
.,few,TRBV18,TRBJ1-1,CASSSTQGTEAFF,TGTGCCAGCTCATCGACGCAAGGCACTGAAGCTTTCTTT
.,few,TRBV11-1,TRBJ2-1,CASTLHGEQFF,TGTGCCAGCACCCTTCACGGTGAGCAGTTCTTC
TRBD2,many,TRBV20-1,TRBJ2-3,CSARDSRGGRGTDTQYF,TGCAGTGCTAGAGACTCTCGGGGGGGCCGGGGCACAGATACGCAGTATTTT
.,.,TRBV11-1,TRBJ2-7,CASANLYEQYF,TGTGCCAGCGCGAACTTGTACGAGCAGTACTTC
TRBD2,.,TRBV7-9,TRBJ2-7,CASSSMTSEAYEQYF,TGTGCCAGCAGCTCCATGACTAGCGAAGCCTACGAGCAGTACTTC
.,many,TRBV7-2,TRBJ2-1,CASSLAWGRRDEQFF,TGTGCCAGCAGCTTAGCATGGGGGAGGCGGGATGAGCAGTTCTTC
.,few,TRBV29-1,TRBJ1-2,CSVELRGGGYTF,TGCAGCGTTGAACTCCGGGGAGGTGGCTACACCTTC
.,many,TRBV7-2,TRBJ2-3,CASRPGRGITDTQYF,TGTGCCAGCAGACCTGGACGCGGGATCACAGATACGCAGTATTTT
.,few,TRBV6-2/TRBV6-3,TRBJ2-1,CASRDGGPGHEQFF,TGTGCCAGCAGGGACGGTGGACCAGGACATGAGCAGTTCTTC
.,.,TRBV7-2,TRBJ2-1,CASSWAIPEQFF,TGTGCCAGCAGCTGGGCTATTCCTGAGCAGTTCTTC
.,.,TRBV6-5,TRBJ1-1,CASSWTVSTEAFF,TGTGCCAGCAGCTGGACGGTGAGCACTGAAGCTTTCTTT
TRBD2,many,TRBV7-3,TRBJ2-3,CASSRKGTSGADTQYF,TGTGCCAGCAGCAGGAAAGGGACTAGCGGGGCGGATACGCAGTATTTT
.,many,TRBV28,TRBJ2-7,CATSLGQNEQYF,TGTGCCACTTCCCTTGGACAGAACGAGCAGTACTTC
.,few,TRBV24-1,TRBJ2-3,CATSDLRVFTDTQYF,TGTGCCACCAGTGATTTAAGGGTTTTCACAGATACGCAGTATTTT
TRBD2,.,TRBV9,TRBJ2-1,CASSVGLAGYNEQFF,TGTGCCAGCAGCGTAGGACTAGCGGGGTACAATGAGCAGTTCTTC
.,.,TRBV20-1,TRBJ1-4,CSAPTVTRATNEKLFF,TGCAGTGCGCCGACAGTCACCAGGGCAACTAATGAAAAACTGTTTTTT
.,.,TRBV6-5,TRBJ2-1,CASSLSESSYNEQFF,TGTGCCAGCAGCCTTAGCGAGAGTTCCTACAATGAGCAGTTCTTC
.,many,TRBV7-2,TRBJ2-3,CASSLADTQYF,TGTGCCAGCAGCTTAGCAGATACGCAGTATTTT